The 15 T cell receptor beta chains presented below share a single source sample, sequenced in a study of shared clonotypes between healthy human individuals. Method: immunoSEQ multiplex PCR; TCRdb's copy keeps in-frame clones and lacks some. The repertoire holds around 2.1 million clones, approximately 96% seen once, with over 0.1% in the top ten. Sequencing was performed on naive CD4+ T cells sorted from blood. As to subset: CD45RA+ positively selected. The receptors were sampled from a man between 18 and 29 years old in good health.

The genes are TRBV28 and TRBJ1-5; D call uncertain. V was shortened by 6 bases and J by 2 bases, with 14 bases between the two germline ends. Germline V gives CDR1 MDHEN, CDR2 SYDVKM. The CDR3 consists of 15 residues. The CDR3 here is CASRGPTIGNQPQHF. CDR3 DNA: TGTGCCAGCAGAGGACCCACGATAGGCAATCAGCCCCAGCATTTT.

The J gene is TRBJ2-5, the V gene TRBV5-1, with D hard to call. The CDR3 runs to 15 residues. Trimming cost V 0 bases and J 4 bases, with 13 bases left between them. The germline CDR1 and CDR2 sequences are SGHRS and YFSETQ. This CDR3 reads CASSLGLVLGETQYF. In DNA form, the CDR3 reads TGCGCCAGCAGCTTGGGGCTAGTGCTTGGAGAGACCCAGTACTTC.

The chain employs TRBV15 and TRBJ2-3, with D possibly being TRBD2 (5 bases). Germline CDR1 and CDR2: LNHNV and YYDKDF (reference sequence). V lost 0 bases to trimming and J lost 2 bases, with 15 bases between them. CDR3 length: 17 residues. The CDR3: CATSRDSLGALTDTQYF. The DNA for the CDR3 is TGTGCCACCAGCAGAGATTCGTTGGGAGCCCTCACAGATACGCAGTATTTT.

This chain joins TRBV30 and TRBJ2-7; D possibly corresponds to TRBD2 (6 bases). Germline V lookup: CDR1 GTSNPN, CDR2 SVGIG (reference sequence). V was clipped by 4 bases and J by 6 bases, with 16 bases between them. CDR3 length: 13 amino acids. The CDR3 sequence is CAWKVGGSGEQYF. The CDR3 bases are TGTGCCTGGAAGGTGGGGGGATCTGGCGAGCAGTACTTC.

A word on this clone: This same CDR3 is encoded by further DNA sequences in the sample. This chain links TRBV30 with TRBJ2-3; D is uncertain. Germline loops: CDR1 GTSNPN, CDR2 SVGIG (reference sequence). The CDR3 runs to 10 residues. V dropped 4 bases and J dropped 3 bases, with 2 bases sitting between them. The CDR3 nucleotides are TGTGCCTGGAATACAGATACGCAGTATTTT. As protein: CAWNTDTQYF.

The chain uses TRBV30 and TRBJ2-5; tentative D call: TRBD2 (5 bases). V lost 2 bases and J 1 base, leaving 14 bases between the germline ends. This CDR3 is 15 amino acids long. Germline V gene sequence: CDR1 GTSNPN, CDR2 SVGIG (reference sequence). CDR3 nucleotide sequence: TGTGCCTGGAGTCACCCGTCGAGCGGCCAAGAGACCCAGTACTTC. This sequence encodes CAWSHPSSGQETQYF.

The chain employs TRBV10-2 and TRBJ1-3, with 8 bases that match TRBD1. The CDR3 loop spans 14 amino acids. After removal of 8 bases from V and 3 bases from J, the junction contained 6 bases not matched to a gene. Germline V gives CDR1 WSHSY, CDR2 SAAADI. This CDR3 is CASGRGTGGNTIYF. The CDR3 bases are TGCGCCAGCGGACGAGGGACAGGTGGAAACACCATATATTTT.

Worth noting for this clone: Other nucleotide sequences in the sample specify the same CDR3. V is TRBV19 and J is TRBJ2-7; D remains unclear. There are 14 residues in the CDR3. Trimming took 1 base from V and 0 from J, leaving 7 bases between them. CDR1 is LNHDA and CDR2 is SQIVND in the germline V gene (reference sequence). CDR3 loop: CASSIGWASYEQYF. The CDR3 nucleotides are TGTGCCAGTAGTATAGGCTGGGCCTCCTACGAGCAGTACTTC.

The gene calls are TRBV5-1 and TRBJ2-4; D is unclear. The CDR3 is 14 amino acids. Germline CDR1 reads SGHRS; CDR2 reads YFSETQ. The V and J ends lost 2 bases and 0 bases respectively, with 6 bases between them. Written as DNA, the CDR3 is TGCGCCAGCAGCTTCGAGCTAGCCAAAAACATTCAGTACTTC. This encodes CASSFELAKNIQYF.

The table lists this clone with a count of one. The chain has TRBV19 and TRBJ2-5, with 8 bases that match TRBD1. The CDR3 has 14 amino acids. The germline V gene has CDR1 LNHDA and CDR2 SQIVND (reference sequence). V was pared by 6 bases and J by 4 bases, with 7 bases of the junction left unmatched. The CDR3 reads CASRARGPGETQYF. CDR3 coding DNA: TGTGCCAGTAGGGCCAGGGGGCCGGGAGAGACCCAGTACTTC. Using reference TRBV19 and TRBJ2-5 for the parts outside the CDR3, the full variable domain is DGGITQSPKYLFRKEGQNVTLSCEQNLNHDAMYWYRQDPGQGLRLIYYSQIVNDFQKGDIAEGYSVSREKKESFPLTVTSAQKNPTAFYLCASRARGPGETQYFGPGTRLLVL.

This chain uses TRBV7-2 with TRBJ1-6; D unclear. V was clipped by 2 bases and J by 9 bases, with 14 bases between them. The germline V gene encodes CDR1 SGHTA and CDR2 FQGNSA. CDR3 length: 15 residues. The chain's CDR3 is CASSLQWDMGSPLHF. The CDR3, as DNA: TGTGCCAGCAGCTTACAGTGGGATATGGGTTCACCCCTCCACTTT. Full variable domain (rest looked up from reference TRBV7-2 and TRBJ1-6): GAGVSQSPSNKVTEKGKDVELRCDPISGHTALYWYRQSLGQGLEFLIYFQGNSAPDKSGLPSDRFSAERTGGSVSTLTIQRTQQEDSAVYLCASSLQWDMGSPLHFGNGTRLTVT.

For the CDR3, the DNA is TGTGCCAGCAGCGCGATCCGAGATACGCAGTATTTT. Translating it yields CASSAIRDTQYF. J is TRBJ2-3 and V is TRBV11-2; D gene ambiguous. The germline gives CDR1 SGHAT, CDR2 FQNNGV. The germline V and J ends were trimmed by 5 bases and 5 bases, with 8 bases remaining between them. CDR3 length equals 12 residues.

For the CDR3, the DNA is TGTGCCATCAGTGAGAGGGCTAGCGGGGGGGCCGGAGCAGATACGCAGTATTTT. It is translated as CAISERASGGAGADTQYF. The rearrangement uses TRBV10-3 and TRBJ2-3; 12 bases are a match to TRBD2. With V trimmed by 2 bases and J by 4 bases, 10 bases remained unmatched. This CDR3 is 18 amino acids long. Germline CDR1 and CDR2: ENHRY and SYGVKD.

A word on this clone: At one boundary the junction diverges from the germline segment, which might be a read error. The chain recombines TRBV5-4 with TRBJ2-7, with a possible D match to TRBD2 (6 bases). The length of the CDR3 is 14 residues. Per the germline V gene, CDR1 is SGHNT and CDR2 is YYREEE (reference sequence). The CDR3 DNA is TGTGCCAGCAGCCCCGGGACTCCCTCCTCCGAGCAGTACTTC. The encoded protein is CASSPGTPSSEQYF.

The chain carries TRBV30 and TRBJ1-5; D may be TRBD1 (6 bases). The germline V and J ends were trimmed by 3 bases and 6 bases, with 12 bases remaining between them. The CDR3 sequence is 13 residues long. Germline CDR1 reads GTSNPN; CDR2 reads SVGIG (reference sequence). CDR3 loop: CAWSPGEGQPQHF. CDR3 nucleotides: TGTGCCTGGAGCCCAGGGGAGGGTCAGCCCCAGCATTTT.